The T cell receptor (beta chain) described here comes from a study of blood T cell repertoires in COVID-19. At the level of the study: PBMCs, B-cell-depleted T cells, or T cells were the source of the cDNA or gDNA that made up the material.

Enrolled through a virtual design, the participants were between 18 and 89 years of age and came from 24 US areas. Allocation to cohorts depended on clinical history reported by the participants. In the source study's methods: Using reference gene primer amplification, nucleated cell counts were estimated. TCRdb's copy holds only in-frame clones and misses some; the assay was immunoSEQ multiplex PCR. V and J calls and clone size follow that table, whereas D and trimming were derived from the DNA. The sample carries 200,000 to 250,000 clones, 80% to 90% recorded once. Trimming removed 2 bases from V and 0 bases from J, with 14 bases in between. The CDR3 spans 17 residues. CDR1 is SGHDN and CDR2 is FVKESK in the germline V gene.

The V and J genes are TRBV14 and TRBJ2-1; D ambiguous. The sequenced sample was PBMCs or T cells enriched from blood (not recorded which). This sequence was found in a man between 35 and 55 years old who had recovered from COVID-19. The CDR3 loop reads CASSQLARSSSYNEQFF. The DNA of the CDR3 is TGTGCCAGCAGCCAATTGGCGCGGTCGAGCTCCTACAATGAGCAGTTCTTC.